The clone carrying this T cell receptor beta chain was counted once. Its specificity is not known. The data belong to a study of cytomegalovirus exposure and HLA in healthy donors. Both 60 Vbeta primers and 13 Jbeta primers went into the PCR. Libraries were prepared by immunoSEQ multiplex PCR; TCRdb keeps only in-frame clonotypes and omits some of them. This table holds some 150,000 clones, roughly 80% found once. The study's findings and limits: Presence/absence analyses took donor sequencing depth as roughly uniform. In an earlier analysis, in some 500 donors, most V segments appeared productive either ~87% or ~30% of the time. Later analysis identified 15,000 to 20,000 TCR beta sequences associated with HLA alleles, using a false discovery rate threshold of 0.05.

The CDR3 is 15 amino acids. Germline V gives CDR1 SGHVS, CDR2 FQNEAQ. Trimming cost V 3 bases and J 9 bases; bases outside gene matches: 7. Sequencing was carried out using PBMCs. The rearrangement uses TRBV7-8 and TRBJ1-6; 8 positions match TRBD1. This clonotype was obtained from a man aged 40-50 years in good health and CMV-seropositive. The CDR3 region is CASSFGQGRSSPLHF. CDR3 nucleotide sequence: TGTGCCAGCAGCTTTGGACAGGGTCGTAGTTCACCCCTCCACTTT.